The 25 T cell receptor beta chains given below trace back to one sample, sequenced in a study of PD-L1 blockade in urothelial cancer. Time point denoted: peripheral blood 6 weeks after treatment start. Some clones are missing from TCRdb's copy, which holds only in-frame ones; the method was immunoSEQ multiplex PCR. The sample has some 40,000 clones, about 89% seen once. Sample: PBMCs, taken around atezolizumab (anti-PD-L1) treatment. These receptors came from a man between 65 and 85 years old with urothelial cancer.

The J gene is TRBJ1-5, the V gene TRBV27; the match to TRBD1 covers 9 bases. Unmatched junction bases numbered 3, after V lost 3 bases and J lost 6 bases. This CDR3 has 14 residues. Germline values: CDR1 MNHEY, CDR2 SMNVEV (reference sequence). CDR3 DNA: TGTGCCAGCAGTTTCCAGGGACAGGGTCAGCCCCAGCATTTT. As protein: CASSFQGQGQPQHF.

The CDR3 region is CASSVGGQGGYGYTF. The CDR3 DNA reads as TGTGCCAGCAGCGTAGGGGGACAGGGCGGGTATGGCTACACCTTC. V and J are TRBV9 and TRBJ1-2, with 9 bases fitting TRBD1. CDR3 size: 15 residues. V trimming: 0 bases; J trimming: 5 bases; junction bases outside the gene matches: 5. Germline loops: CDR1 SGDLS, CDR2 YYNGEE.

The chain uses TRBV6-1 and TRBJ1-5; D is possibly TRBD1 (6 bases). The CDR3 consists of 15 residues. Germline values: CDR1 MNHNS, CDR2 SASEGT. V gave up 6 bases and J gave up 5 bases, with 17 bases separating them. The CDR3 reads CASSRTQGGDQPQHF. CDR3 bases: TGTGCCAGCAGCCGAACACAGGGTGGAGATCAGCCCCAGCATTTT.

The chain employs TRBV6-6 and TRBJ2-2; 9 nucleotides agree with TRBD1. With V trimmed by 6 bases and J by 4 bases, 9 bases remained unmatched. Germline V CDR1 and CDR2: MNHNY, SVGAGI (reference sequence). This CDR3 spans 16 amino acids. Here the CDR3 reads CASSLPQGQGTGELFF. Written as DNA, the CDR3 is TGTGCCAGCAGCCTACCCCAGGGACAGGGCACCGGGGAGCTGTTTTTT.

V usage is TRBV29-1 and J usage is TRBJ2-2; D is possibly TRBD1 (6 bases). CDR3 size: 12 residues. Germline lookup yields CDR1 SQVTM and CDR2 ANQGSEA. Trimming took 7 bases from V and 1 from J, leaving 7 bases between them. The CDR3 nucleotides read TGCAGCGCGGACAGGAACACCGGGGAGCTGTTTTTT. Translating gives CSADRNTGELFF.

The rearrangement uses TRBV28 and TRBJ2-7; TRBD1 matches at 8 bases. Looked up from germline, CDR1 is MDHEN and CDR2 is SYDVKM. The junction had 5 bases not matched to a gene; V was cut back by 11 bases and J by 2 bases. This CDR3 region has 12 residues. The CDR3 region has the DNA TGTGCCTCCAGGGGGCCGCCCTACGAGCAGTACTTC. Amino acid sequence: CASRGPPYEQYF. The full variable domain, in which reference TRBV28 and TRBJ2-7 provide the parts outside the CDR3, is DVKVTQSSRYLVKRTGEKVFLECVQDMDHENMFWYRQDPGLGLRLIYFSYDVKMKEKGDIPEGYSVSREKKERFSLILESASTNQTSMYLCASRGPPYEQYFGPGTRLTVT.

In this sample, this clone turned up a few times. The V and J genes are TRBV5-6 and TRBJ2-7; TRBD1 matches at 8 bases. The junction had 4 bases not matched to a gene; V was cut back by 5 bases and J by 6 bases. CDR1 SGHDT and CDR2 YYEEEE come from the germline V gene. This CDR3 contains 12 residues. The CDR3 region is CASRDRAREQYF. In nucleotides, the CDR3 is TGTGCCAGCAGGGACAGGGCCCGCGAGCAGTACTTC.

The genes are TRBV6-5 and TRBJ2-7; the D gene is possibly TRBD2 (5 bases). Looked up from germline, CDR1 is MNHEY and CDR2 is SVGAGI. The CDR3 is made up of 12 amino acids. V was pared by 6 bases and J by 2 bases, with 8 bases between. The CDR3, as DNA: TGTGCCAGCAGCCCCGGGGCCTACGAGCAGTACTTC. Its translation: CASSPGAYEQYF.

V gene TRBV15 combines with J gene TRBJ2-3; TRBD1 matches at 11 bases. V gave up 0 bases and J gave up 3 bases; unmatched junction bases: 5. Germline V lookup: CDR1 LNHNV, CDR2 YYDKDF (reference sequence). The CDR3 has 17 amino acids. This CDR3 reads CATSRDFGTGGTDTQYF. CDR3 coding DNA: TGTGCCACCAGCAGAGATTTCGGGACAGGGGGGACAGATACGCAGTATTTT.

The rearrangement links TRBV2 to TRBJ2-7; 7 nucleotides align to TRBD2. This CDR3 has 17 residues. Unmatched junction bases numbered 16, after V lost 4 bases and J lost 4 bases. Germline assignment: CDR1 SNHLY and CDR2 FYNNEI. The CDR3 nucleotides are TGTGCCAGCAGTGTTTCTCTGTTAGGCGGGAGCAGGTACGAGCAGTACTTC. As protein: CASSVSLLGGSRYEQYF.

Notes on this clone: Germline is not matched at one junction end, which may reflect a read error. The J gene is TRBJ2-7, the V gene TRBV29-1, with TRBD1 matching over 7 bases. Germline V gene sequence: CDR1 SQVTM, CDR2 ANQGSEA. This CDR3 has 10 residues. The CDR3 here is CSVLEGQFLF. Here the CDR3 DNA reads TGCAGCGTGTTAGAGGGACAGTTCCTCTTC.

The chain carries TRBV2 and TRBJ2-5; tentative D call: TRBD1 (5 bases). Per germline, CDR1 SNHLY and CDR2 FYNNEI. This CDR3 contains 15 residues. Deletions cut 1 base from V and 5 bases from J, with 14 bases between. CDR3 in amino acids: CASSEGTWPAETQYF. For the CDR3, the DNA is TGTGCCAGCAGTGAAGGGACATGGCCAGCGGAGACCCAGTACTTC.

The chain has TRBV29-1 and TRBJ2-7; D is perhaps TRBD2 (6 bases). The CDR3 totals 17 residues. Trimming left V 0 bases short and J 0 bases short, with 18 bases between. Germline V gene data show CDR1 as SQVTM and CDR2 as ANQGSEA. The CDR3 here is CSVEENRAGSSSYEQYF. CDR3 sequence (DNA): TGCAGCGTTGAAGAAAATAGAGCGGGCTCCTCCTCCTACGAGCAGTACTTC.

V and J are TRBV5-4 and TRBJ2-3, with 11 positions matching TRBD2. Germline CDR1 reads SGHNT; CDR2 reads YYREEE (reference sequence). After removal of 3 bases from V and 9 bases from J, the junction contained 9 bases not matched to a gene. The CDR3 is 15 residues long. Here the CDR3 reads CASSSVAGGGGTQYF. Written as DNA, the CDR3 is TGTGCCAGCAGCTCTGTAGCGGGAGGGGGAGGCACGCAGTATTTT.

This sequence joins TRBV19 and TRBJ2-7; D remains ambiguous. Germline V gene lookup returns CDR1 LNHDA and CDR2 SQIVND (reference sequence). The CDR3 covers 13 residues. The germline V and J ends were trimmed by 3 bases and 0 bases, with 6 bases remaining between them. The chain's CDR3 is CASSMRNSYEQYF. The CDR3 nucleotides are TGTGCCAGTAGTATGAGAAACTCCTACGAGCAGTACTTC.

CDR3 coding DNA: TGTGCCAGCAGCTTGGTCGCGTACACCGGGGAGCTGTTTTTT. This sequence encodes CASSLVAYTGELFF. This chain uses TRBV5-5 with TRBJ2-2; D ambiguous. Germline V CDR1 and CDR2: SGHKS, YYEKEE (reference sequence). Trimming removed 0 bases from V and 3 bases from J, with 6 bases in between. This CDR3 is 14 amino acids long.

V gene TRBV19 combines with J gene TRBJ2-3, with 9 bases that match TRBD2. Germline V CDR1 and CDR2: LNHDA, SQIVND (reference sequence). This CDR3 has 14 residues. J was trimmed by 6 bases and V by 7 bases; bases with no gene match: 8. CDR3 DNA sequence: TGTGCCAGTACCCCGGGACTAGCCTCTGATACGCAGTATTTT. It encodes CASTPGLASDTQYF.

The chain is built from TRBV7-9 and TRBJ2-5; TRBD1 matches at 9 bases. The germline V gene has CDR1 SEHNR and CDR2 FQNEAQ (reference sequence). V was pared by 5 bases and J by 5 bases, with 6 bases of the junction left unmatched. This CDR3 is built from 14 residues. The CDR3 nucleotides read TGTGCCAGCAGCGCGACAGGGGGAGGTGAGACCCAGTACTTC. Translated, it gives CASSATGGGETQYF. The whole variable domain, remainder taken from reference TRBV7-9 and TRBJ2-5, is DTGVSQNPRHKITKRGQNVTFRCDPISEHNRLYWYRQTLGQGPEFLTYFQNEAQLEKSRLLSDRFSAERPKGSFSTLEIQRTEQGDSAMYLCASSATGGGETQYFGPGTRLLVL.

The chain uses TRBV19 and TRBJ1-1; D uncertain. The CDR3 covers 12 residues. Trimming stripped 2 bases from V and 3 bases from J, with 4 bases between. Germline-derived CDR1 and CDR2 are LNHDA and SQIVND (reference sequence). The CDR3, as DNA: TGTGCCAGTAGTATACCGGACACTGAAGCTTTCTTT. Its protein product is CASSIPDTEAFF. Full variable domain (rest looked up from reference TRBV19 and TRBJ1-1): DGGITQSPKYLFRKEGQNVTLSCEQNLNHDAMYWYRQDPGQGLRLIYYSQIVNDFQKGDIAEGYSVSREKKESFPLTVTSAQKNPTAFYLCASSIPDTEAFFGQGTRLTVV.

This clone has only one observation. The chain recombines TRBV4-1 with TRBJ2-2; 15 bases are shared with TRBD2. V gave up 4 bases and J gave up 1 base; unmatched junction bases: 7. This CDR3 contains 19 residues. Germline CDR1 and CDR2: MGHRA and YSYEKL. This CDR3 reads CASSLQRTSGRGNTGELFF. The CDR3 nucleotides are TGCGCCAGCAGCCTCCAAAGGACTAGCGGGAGGGGGAACACCGGGGAGCTGTTTTTT.

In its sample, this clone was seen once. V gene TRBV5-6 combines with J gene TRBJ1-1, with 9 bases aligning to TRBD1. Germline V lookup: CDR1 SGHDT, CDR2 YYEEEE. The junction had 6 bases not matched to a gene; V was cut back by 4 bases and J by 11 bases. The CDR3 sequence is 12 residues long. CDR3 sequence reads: CASSADRGWAFF. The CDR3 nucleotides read TGTGCCAGCAGCGCGGACAGGGGATGGGCTTTCTTT.

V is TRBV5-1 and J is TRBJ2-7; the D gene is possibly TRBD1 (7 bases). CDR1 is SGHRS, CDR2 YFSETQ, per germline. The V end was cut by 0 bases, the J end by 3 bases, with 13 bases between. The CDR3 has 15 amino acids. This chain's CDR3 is CASSLEAGGNYEQYF. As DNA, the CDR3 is TGCGCCAGCAGCTTGGAGGCAGGGGGGAACTACGAGCAGTACTTC.

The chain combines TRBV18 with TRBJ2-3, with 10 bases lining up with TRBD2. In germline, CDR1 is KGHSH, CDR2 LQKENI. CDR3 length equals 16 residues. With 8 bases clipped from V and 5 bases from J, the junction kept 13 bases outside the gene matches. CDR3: CASRVLLAGARDTQYF. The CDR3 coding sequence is TGTGCCAGCCGGGTTCTTCTAGCGGGAGCGCGAGATACGCAGTATTTT.

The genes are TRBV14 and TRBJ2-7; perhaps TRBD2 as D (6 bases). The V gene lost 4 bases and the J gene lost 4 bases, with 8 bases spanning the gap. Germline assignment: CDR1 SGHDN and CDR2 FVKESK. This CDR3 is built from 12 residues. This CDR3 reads CASSRDWYEQYF. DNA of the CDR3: TGTGCCAGCAGCCGGGACTGGTACGAGCAGTACTTC.

CDR3 sequence: CASSLLALEGARYNEQFF. DNA for the CDR3: TGTGCCAGCAGTTTATTAGCCCTGGAGGGGGCAAGGTACAATGAGCAGTTCTTC. The chain couples TRBV27 to TRBJ2-1, with D possibly matching TRBD1 (7 bases). This CDR3 comprises 18 residues. The V and J ends lost 1 base and 4 bases respectively, with 20 bases between them. Looked up from germline, CDR1 is MNHEY and CDR2 is SMNVEV (reference sequence).